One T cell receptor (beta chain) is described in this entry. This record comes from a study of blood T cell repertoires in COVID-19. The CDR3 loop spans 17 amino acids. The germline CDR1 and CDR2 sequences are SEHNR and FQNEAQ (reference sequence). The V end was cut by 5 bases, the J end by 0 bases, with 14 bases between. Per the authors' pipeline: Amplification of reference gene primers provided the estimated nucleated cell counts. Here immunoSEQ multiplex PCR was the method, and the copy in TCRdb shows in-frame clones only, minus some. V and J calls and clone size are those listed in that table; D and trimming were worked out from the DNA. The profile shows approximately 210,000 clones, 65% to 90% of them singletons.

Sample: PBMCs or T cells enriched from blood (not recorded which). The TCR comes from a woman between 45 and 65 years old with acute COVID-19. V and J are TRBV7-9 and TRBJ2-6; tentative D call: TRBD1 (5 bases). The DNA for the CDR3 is TGTGCCAGCAGCCTCCAGGGTGGGCGCTCTGGGGCCAACGTCCTGACTTTC. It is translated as CASSLQGGRSGANVLTF.